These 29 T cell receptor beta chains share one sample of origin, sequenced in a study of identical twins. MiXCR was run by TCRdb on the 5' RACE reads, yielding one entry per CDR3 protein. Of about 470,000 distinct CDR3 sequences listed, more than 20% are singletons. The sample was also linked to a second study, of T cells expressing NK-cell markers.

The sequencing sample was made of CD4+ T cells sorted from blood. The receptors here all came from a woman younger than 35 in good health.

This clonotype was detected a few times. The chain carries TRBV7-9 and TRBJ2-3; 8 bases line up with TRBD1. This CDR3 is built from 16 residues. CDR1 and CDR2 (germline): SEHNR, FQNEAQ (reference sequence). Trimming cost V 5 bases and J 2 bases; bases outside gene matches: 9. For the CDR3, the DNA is TGTGCCAGCAGCGCACAGCGACAGGGGATCACAGATACGCAGTATTTT. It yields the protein CASSAQRQGITDTQYF.

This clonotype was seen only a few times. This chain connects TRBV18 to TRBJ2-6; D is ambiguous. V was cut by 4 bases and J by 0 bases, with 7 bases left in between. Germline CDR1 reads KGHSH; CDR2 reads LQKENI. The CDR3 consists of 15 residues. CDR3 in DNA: TGTGCCAGCTCACGGGCCTACTCTGGGGCCAACGTCCTGACTTTC. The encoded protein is CASSRAYSGANVLTF.

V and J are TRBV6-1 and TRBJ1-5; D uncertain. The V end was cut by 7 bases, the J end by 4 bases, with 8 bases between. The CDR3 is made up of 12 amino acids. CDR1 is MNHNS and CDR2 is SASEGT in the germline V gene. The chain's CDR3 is CASTRDNQPQHF. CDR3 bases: TGTGCCAGCACTAGAGATAATCAGCCCCAGCATTTT.

The CDR3 region has the DNA TGTGCCAGCAGCCGAGGGGGGATCCCTGAAGCTTTCTTT. Translation gives CASSRGGIPEAFF. The chain is built from TRBV7-9 and TRBJ1-1, with D perhaps TRBD1 (6 bases). The CDR3 covers 13 residues. Germline V lookup: CDR1 SEHNR, CDR2 FQNEAQ (reference sequence). V was clipped by 5 bases and J by 6 bases, with 13 bases between them. The variable domain in full, completed from reference TRBV7-9 and TRBJ1-1, reads DTGVSQNPRHKITKRGQNVTFRCDPISEHNRLYWYRQTLGQGPEFLTYFQNEAQLEKSRLLSDRFSAERPKGSFSTLEIQRTEQGDSAMYLCASSRGGIPEAFFGQGTRLTVV.

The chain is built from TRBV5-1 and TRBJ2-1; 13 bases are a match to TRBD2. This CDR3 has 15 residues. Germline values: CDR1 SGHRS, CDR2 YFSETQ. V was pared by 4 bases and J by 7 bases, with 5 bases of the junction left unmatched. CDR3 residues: CASSRTSGSWNEQFF. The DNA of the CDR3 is TGCGCCAGCAGCAGGACTAGCGGGAGTTGGAATGAGCAGTTCTTC.

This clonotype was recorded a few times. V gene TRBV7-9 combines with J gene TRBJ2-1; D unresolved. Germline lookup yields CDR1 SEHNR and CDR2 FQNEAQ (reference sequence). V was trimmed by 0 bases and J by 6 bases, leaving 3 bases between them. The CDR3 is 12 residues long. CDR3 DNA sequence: TGTGCCAGCAGCTTAGCCAGCAATGAGCAGTTCTTC. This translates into CASSLASNEQFF. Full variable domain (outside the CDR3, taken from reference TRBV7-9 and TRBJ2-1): DTGVSQNPRHKITKRGQNVTFRCDPISEHNRLYWYRQTLGQGPEFLTYFQNEAQLEKSRLLSDRFSAERPKGSFSTLEIQRTEQGDSAMYLCASSLASNEQFFGPGTRLTVL.

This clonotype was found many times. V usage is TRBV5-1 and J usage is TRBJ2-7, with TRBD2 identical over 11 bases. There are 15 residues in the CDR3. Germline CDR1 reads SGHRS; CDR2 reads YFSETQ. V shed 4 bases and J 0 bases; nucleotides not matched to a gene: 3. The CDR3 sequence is CASSPTSGSSYEQYF. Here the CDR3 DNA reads TGCGCCAGCAGCCCAACTAGCGGGAGCTCCTACGAGCAGTACTTC.

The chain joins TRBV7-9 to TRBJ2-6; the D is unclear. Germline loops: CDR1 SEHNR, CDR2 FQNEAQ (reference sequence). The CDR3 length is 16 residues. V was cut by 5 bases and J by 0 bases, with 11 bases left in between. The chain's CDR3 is CASSRGAASGANVLTF. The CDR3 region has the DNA TGTGCCAGCAGCCGAGGAGCAGCCTCTGGGGCCAACGTCCTGACTTTC. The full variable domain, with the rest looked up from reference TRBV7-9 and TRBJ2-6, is DTGVSQNPRHKITKRGQNVTFRCDPISEHNRLYWYRQTLGQGPEFLTYFQNEAQLEKSRLLSDRFSAERPKGSFSTLEIQRTEQGDSAMYLCASSRGAASGANVLTFGAGSRLTVL.

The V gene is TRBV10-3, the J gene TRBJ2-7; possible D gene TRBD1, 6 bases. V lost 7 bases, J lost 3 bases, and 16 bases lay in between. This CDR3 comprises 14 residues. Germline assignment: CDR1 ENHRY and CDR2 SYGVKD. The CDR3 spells CAITNLGDNYEQYF. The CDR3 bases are TGTGCCATCACCAACCTCGGGGACAACTACGAGCAGTACTTC.

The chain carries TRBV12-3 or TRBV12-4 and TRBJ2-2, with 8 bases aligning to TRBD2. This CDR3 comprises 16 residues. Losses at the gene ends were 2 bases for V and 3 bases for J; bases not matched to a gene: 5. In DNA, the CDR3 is TGTGCCAGCAGTTTATCGGCGGGGGGCCACACCGGGGAGCTGTTTTTT. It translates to CASSLSAGGHTGELFF.

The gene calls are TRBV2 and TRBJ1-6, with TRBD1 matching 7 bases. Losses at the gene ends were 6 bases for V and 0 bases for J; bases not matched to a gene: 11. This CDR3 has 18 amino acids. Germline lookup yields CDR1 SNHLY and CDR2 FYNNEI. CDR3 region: CASRKSGGGSSYNSPLHF. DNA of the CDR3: TGTGCCAGCAGGAAATCAGGGGGAGGGAGCTCCTATAATTCACCCCTCCACTTT.

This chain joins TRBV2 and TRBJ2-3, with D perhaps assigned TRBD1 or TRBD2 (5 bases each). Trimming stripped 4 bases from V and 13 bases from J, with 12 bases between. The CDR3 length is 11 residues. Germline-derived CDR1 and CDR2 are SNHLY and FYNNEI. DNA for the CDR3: TGTGCCAGCAGTGGACGCCGGGACGAGTATTTT. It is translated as CASSGRRDEYF.

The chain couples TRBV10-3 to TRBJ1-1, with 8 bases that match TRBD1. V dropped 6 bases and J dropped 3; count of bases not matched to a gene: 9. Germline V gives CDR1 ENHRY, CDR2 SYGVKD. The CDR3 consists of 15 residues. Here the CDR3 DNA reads TGTGCCATCAGCCTCGGACAGGGAAGAGACACTGAAGCTTTCTTT. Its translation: CAISLGQGRDTEAFF.

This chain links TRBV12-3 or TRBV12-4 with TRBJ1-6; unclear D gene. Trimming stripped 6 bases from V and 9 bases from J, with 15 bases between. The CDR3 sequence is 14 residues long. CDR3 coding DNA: TGTGCCAGCAGACCGACACAAACGCGTTCACCCCTCCACTTT. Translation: CASRPTQTRSPLHF.

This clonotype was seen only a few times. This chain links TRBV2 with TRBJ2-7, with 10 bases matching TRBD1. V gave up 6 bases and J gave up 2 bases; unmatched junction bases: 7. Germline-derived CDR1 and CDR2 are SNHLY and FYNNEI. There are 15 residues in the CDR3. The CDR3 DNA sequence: TGTGCCAGCAGCCTCCAAGGACAGGGGGCCTACGAGCAGTACTTC. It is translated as CASSLQGQGAYEQYF.

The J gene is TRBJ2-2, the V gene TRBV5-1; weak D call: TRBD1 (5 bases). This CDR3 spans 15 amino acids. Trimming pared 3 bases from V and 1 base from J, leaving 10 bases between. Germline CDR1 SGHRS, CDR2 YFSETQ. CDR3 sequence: CASSYRTENTGELFF. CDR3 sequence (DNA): TGCGCCAGCAGCTACAGGACGGAGAACACCGGGGAGCTGTTTTTT.

In DNA, the CDR3 is TGTGCCAGCAACCCCGGGGTCTCGACCAACGAGCAGTACTTC. Protein: CASNPGVSTNEQYF. The rearrangement joins TRBV12-3 or TRBV12-4 to TRBJ2-7; perhaps TRBD2 as D (5 bases). Trimming stripped 7 bases from V and 5 bases from J, with 18 bases between. This CDR3 has 14 residues.

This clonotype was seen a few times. CDR3 residues: CAISEAIEQFF. CDR3 DNA: TGTGCCATCAGTGAAGCAATAGAGCAGTTCTTC. The gene calls are TRBV10-3 and TRBJ2-1; D gene unclear. V gave up 3 bases and J gave up 10 bases, with 7 bases separating them. The germline gives CDR1 ENHRY, CDR2 SYGVKD. The CDR3 runs to 11 residues.

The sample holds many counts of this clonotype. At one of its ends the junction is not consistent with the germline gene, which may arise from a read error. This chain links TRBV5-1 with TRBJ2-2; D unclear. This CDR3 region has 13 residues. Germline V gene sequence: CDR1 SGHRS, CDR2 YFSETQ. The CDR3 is CASSLSGTGELFF. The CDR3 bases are TGTGCCAGCAGCTTGTCTGGCACCGGGGAGCTGTTTTTT.

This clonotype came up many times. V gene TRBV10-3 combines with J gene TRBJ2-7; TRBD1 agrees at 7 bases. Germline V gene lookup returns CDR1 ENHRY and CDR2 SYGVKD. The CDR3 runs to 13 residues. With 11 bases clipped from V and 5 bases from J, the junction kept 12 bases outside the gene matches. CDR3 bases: TGTGCCGCTGGGACAGTTACTAGTGACGAGCAGTACTTC. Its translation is CAAGTVTSDEQYF.

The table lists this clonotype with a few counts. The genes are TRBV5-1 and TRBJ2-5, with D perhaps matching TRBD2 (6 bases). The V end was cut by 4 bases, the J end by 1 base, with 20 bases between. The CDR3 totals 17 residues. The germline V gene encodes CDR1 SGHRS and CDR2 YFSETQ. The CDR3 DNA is TGCGCCAGCAGCGGAACTAGCCTCATTAGGGGCCAAGAGACCCAGTACTTC. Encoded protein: CASSGTSLIRGQETQYF.

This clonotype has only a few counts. The CDR3 sequence: CSAFQGYEETQYF. CDR3 DNA: TGCAGTGCCTTTCAGGGATATGAGGAGACCCAGTACTTC. The rearrangement uses TRBV20-1 and TRBJ2-5; the D gene is possibly TRBD1 (5 bases). Trimming took 6 bases from V and 5 from J, leaving 16 bases between them. There are 13 residues in the CDR3. The germline gives CDR1 DFQATT, CDR2 SNEGSKA (reference sequence).

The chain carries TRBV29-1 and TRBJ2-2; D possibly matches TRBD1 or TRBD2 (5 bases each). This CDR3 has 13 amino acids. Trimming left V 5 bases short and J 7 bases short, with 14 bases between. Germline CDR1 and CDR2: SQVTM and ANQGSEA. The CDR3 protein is CSVLPGADGELFF. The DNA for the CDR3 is TGCAGCGTTCTACCCGGGGCTGACGGGGAGCTGTTTTTT.

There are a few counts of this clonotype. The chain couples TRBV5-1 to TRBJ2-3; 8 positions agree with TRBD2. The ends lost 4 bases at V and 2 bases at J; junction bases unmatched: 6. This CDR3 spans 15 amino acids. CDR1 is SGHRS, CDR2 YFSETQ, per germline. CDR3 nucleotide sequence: TGCGCCAGCAGCCGGAGCGGGGGCTTCACAGATACGCAGTATTTT. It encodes CASSRSGGFTDTQYF.

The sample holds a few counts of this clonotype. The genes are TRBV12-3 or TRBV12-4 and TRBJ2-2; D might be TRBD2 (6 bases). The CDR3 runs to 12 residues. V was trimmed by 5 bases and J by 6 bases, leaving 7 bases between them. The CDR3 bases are TGTGCCAGCAGTCGGGACTCCGGGGAGCTGTTTTTT. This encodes CASSRDSGELFF.

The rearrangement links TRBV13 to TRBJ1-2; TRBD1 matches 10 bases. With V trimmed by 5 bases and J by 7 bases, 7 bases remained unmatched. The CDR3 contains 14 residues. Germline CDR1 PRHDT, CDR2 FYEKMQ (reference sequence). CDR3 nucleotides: TGTGCCAGCAGCGCAAGGACAGGGGGAACTGGCTACACCTTC. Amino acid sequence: CASSARTGGTGYTF.

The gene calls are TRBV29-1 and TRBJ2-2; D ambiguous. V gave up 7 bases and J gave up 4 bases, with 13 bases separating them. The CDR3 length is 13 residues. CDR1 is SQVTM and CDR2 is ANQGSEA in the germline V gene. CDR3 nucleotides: TGCAGCGCCTGTAGGGTCGCCACCGGGGAGCTGTTTTTT. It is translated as CSACRVATGELFF.

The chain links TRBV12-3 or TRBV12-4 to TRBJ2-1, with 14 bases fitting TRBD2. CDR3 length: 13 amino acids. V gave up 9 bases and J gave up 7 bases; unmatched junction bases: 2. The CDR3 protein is CASGTSGRNEQFF. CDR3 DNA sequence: TGTGCCAGTGGGACTAGCGGGAGAAATGAGCAGTTCTTC.

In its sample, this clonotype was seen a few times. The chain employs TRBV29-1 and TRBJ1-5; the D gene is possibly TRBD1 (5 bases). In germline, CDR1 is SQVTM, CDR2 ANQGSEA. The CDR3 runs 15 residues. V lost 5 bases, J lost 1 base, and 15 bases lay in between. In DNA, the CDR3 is TGCAGCGTTCAACGGGGGGTGGGGAGCAATCAGCCCCAGCATTTT. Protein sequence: CSVQRGVGSNQPQHF. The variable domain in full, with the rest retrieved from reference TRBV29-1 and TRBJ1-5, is SAVISQKPSRDICQRGTSLTIQCQVDSQVTMMFWYRQQPGQSLTLIATANQGSEATYESGFVIDKFPISRPNLTFSTLTVSNMSPEDSSIYLCSVQRGVGSNQPQHFGDGTRLSIL.